This T cell receptor (beta chain) was obtained from a study of T-cell memory formation after mild COVID-19. Study-level information: Clusters of TCRs were largely donor specific.

Overall study results and limits: Second-wave clones with a day 37 peak had unconfirmed SARS-CoV-2 specificity. Clones that contracted from day 15 to 85 had balanced CD4/CD8; later expanders were CD4+ biased.

Germline V gene lookup returns CDR1 SGHRS and CDR2 YFSETQ. CDR3 length: 19 residues. The ends were cut back, 3 bases at V and 4 bases at J, with 25 bases in the middle. Remarks on this clonotype: Its specificity is unknown.

TCRdb reprocessed the 5' RACE reads via MiXCR and lists one record per CDR3 protein. The sample carries roughly 310,000 distinct CDR3 sequences, 15% recorded once. Input material: PBMCs or a T cell subset sorted from them (not recorded which). This clonotype originated in a man between 18 and 29 years old who had mild COVID-19 (a few samples of this study predate the infection). Cell type and time point are not known. This chain connects TRBV5-1 to TRBJ2-2, with TRBD1 as a possible D gene (7 bases). The CDR3 DNA reads TGCGCCAGCAGCTCGGGTCGGGGACAGCCCCCCGGGGGCACCGGGGAGCTGTTTTTT. Its protein is CASSSGRGQPPGGTGELFF.